This TCR beta chain was captured by sequencing in a study of regulatory T cells in long-lasting Graves disease. Study context: Over 5 years on antithyroid drugs plus positive TSH receptor antibodies marked Graves' disease as persistent.

CDR3 regions were amplified by Arm-PCR using iRepertoire HTBI primers to build TCR beta libraries. Each CDR3 protein is one row after TCRdb ran MiXCR on the multiplex PCR reads. This table has about 660,000 distinct CDR3 sequences, 25% to 35% appearing once. This clonotype was found many times. The ends were cut back, 5 bases at V and 0 bases at J, with 13 bases in the middle. The CDR3 contains 15 residues. Germline CDR1 and CDR2: MDHEN and SYDVKM. Regarding time point: persistent/refractory GD, antithyroid drugs over 5 years with positive TRAb. Extracted PBMC RNA gave rise to the TCR library. The receptor was isolated from a female donor with Graves disease. The genes are TRBV28 and TRBJ1-1, with D tentatively TRBD1 (5 bases). This specimen was peripheral blood mononuclear cells (PBMCs), taken when the disease was refractory, from a patient treated with antithyroid drugs. The CDR3: CASSAGDSLNTEAFF. The CDR3, as DNA: TGTGCCAGCAGTGCGGGCGACAGCTTGAACACTGAAGCTTTCTTT.